These T cell receptor beta chains were read from a single sample in a study of cytomegalovirus exposure and HLA in healthy donors. Generated by immunoSEQ multiplex PCR, the TCRdb table keeps only in-frame clones and is missing some. Seen here are 100,000 to 150,000 clones, over 70% observed once, and the top ten hold approximately 4%. The material sequenced was PBMCs. These receptors were taken from a woman aged 40-49 years in good health and CMV-seronegative. Each CDR3 is given with its conserved first and last residue. The D gene is left open where the match is weak. Part of the rows lack a size; the others show once, few, many or a class for expanded clones.

d_call	clone_size	j_call	v_call	cdr3_aa	cdr3_nt
-	-	TRBJ1-2	TRBV6-6	CASSLNQGVGYGYTF	TGTGCCAGCAGCCTCAACCAGGGCGTTGGCTATGGCTACACCTTC
TRBD2	-	TRBJ2-7	TRBV19	CASSASGGNEQYF	TGTGCCAGTAGCGCTAGCGGGGGAAACGAGCAGTACTTC
TRBD1	few	TRBJ1-5	TRBV5-5	CASSWGTGNQPQHF	TGTGCCAGCAGCTGGGGGACAGGGAATCAGCCCCAGCATTTT
-	-	TRBJ2-5	TRBV2	CASSTTRTTRRSPETQYF	TGTGCCAGCAGTACTACCCGGACAACCCGAAGGAGTCCGGAGACCCAGTACTTC
-	few	TRBJ1-1	TRBV6-5	CASSLGGDTEAFF	TGTGCCAGCAGTCTCGGGGGGGACACTGAAGCTTTCTTT
TRBD1	-	TRBJ2-3	TRBV7-9	CASSSTGVSGDTQYF	TGTGCCAGCAGCTCCACAGGGGTCTCAGGGGATACGCAGTATTTT
TRBD1	few	TRBJ1-4	TRBV4-3	CASSPEPGTVNEKLFF	TGCGCCAGCAGCCCAGAACCTGGGACAGTTAATGAAAAACTGTTTTTT
-	-	TRBJ1-2	TRBV19	CASSMDSWGYTF	TGTGCCAGTAGTATGGACAGTTGGGGCTACACCTTC
TRBD1	-	TRBJ2-7	TRBV5-1	CASSLGEGQGLQRGYEQYF	TGCGCCAGCAGCTTGGGGGAGGGACAGGGGCTACAGAGGGGCTACGAGCAGTACTTC
TRBD1	-	TRBJ1-1	TRBV19	CASSIGGRGVGEAFF	TGTGCCAGTAGTATTGGGGGCAGGGGGGTGGGTGAAGCTTTCTTT
-	-	TRBJ1-1	TRBV5-1	CASSRVGATEAFF	TGCGCCAGCAGCCGGGTGGGGGCCACTGAAGCTTTCTTT
-	-	TRBJ1-1	TRBV28	CASSIFTSNTEAFF	TGTGCCAGCAGTATATTTACATCGAACACTGAAGCTTTCTTT
TRBD1	once	TRBJ2-2	TRBV29-1	CSVVPGQGAYTGELFF	TGCAGCGTCGTCCCGGGACAGGGGGCTTACACCGGGGAGCTGTTTTTT
-	-	TRBJ2-7	TRBV4-1	CASGAYEQYF	TGCGCCAGCGGAGCCTACGAGCAGTACTTC
TRBD1	-	TRBJ2-7	TRBV27	CASSPTGATPSYEQYF	TGTGCCAGCAGTCCTACAGGGGCAACTCCCTCCTACGAGCAGTACTTC
-	-	TRBJ1-1	TRBV10-1	CASSLPDPDRHVMNTEAFF	TGCGCCAGCAGTCTACCCGACCCGGACAGACATGTAATGAACACTGAAGCTTTCTTT
TRBD2	-	TRBJ2-7	TRBV9	CASSLFAGGSDEQYF	TGTGCCAGCAGCTTATTCGCGGGAGGCTCGGACGAGCAGTACTTC
TRBD2	-	TRBJ2-5	TRBV18	CASSPRGDQETQYF	TGTGCCAGCTCACCCCGGGGGGACCAAGAGACCCAGTACTTC
TRBD1	-	TRBJ2-1	TRBV5-1	CASSWAPQGNNEQFF	TGCGCCAGCAGCTGGGCACCACAGGGGAACAATGAGCAGTTCTTC